This TCR beta chain appears in the sequencing data of a study of graft-versus-host responses after intestinal transplantation. Study at large: In this cohort, recipients had multivisceral, liver-intestinal, or isolated intestinal transplants. Induction with anti-thymocyte globulin, then tacrolimus and steroids for about 3 years, was given to all recipients.

From the graft tissue, intraepithelial and lamina propria lymphocytes were released through processing. Data came from immunoSEQ multiplex PCR; TCRdb stores just in-frame clones and leaves some out. In the table there are around 11,000 clones, around three quarters of which are singletons. Broader study findings: Some GvH clones appeared in ileal mucosa or blood before recipient bone marrow. High graft-versus-host to host-versus-graft T cell clonal ratios marked allografts of patients with graft-donor macrochimerism.

Worth noting for this clone: Its specificity is unknown.

The starting material was ileum tissue, obtained 23 days after intestinal transplant. The receptor was derived from a human patient who received an intestinal transplant, so some T cells may come from the graft donor.

The CDR3 DNA sequence: TGTGCCTGGAGTGTGGCAGTAAACACTGAAGCTTTCTTT. This gives the protein CAWSVAVNTEAFF. The chain combines TRBV30 with TRBJ1-1; D gene uncertain. Germline values: CDR1 GTSNPN, CDR2 SVGIG (reference sequence). Trimming took 0 bases from V and 2 from J, leaving 7 bases between them. The CDR3 covers 13 residues.